This T cell receptor (beta chain) was sequenced in a study of cytomegalovirus exposure and HLA in healthy donors. Study background: Early released data had tens of millions of unique TCRs, all coming from HLA-typed donors. Study-wide results and limits: The authors listed 150 to 200 TCR beta chains as cytomegalovirus-associated. Among the most significant clusters, several appeared linked to common viral pathogens in a later analysis.

This clone was recorded once. As yet, its antigen is unknown. PCR was performed using 60 Vbeta and 13 Jbeta primers. Generated by immunoSEQ multiplex PCR, the TCRdb table keeps only in-frame clones and is missing some. This sample carries 150,000 to 180,000 clones, approximately 69% of them seen once, and the ten largest clones take about 2.1%. Germline V lookup: CDR1 SGHTA, CDR2 FQGTGA. The CDR3 has 12 amino acids. Deletions cut 3 bases from V and 6 bases from J, with 9 bases between. Sequenced material: PBMCs. The clonotype was recovered from a man between 25 and 39 years old in good health and CMV-seronegative. The chain has TRBV7-3 and TRBJ2-7, with a tentative D call TRBD1 (5 bases). CDR3 sequence reads: CASSLDIGEQYF. The CDR3, as DNA: TGTGCCAGCAGCTTGGACATAGGCGAGCAGTACTTC.